This T cell receptor (beta chain) was obtained from a study of blood T cell repertoires in COVID-19. Study as a whole: The origin of the acute and convalescent COVID-19 samples was the United States, Italy and Spain. From T cells, B-cell-depleted T cells, or PBMCs came the material, which was cDNA or gDNA.

Sequenced by immunoSEQ multiplex PCR; TCRdb stores in-frame clones only, minus some. The sample shows roughly 46,000 clones, 70% to 90% of them seen only once. Trimming shortened V by 5 bases and J by 4 bases, and 13 bases separated the two germline ends. CDR1 and CDR2 from the germline V gene are LNHDA and SQIVND (reference sequence). The CDR3 runs to 14 residues. The chain couples TRBV19 to TRBJ2-3; possible D gene TRBD2, 6 bases. Source material: peripheral blood. The clonotype comes from a human donor in a cohort sampled during active COVID-19. The donor label of this sample is uncertain. This CDR3 reads CASSRGRGADTQYF. The CDR3 region has the DNA TGTGCCAGTAGTCGAGGGCGGGGTGCAGATACGCAGTATTTT.